This T cell receptor beta chain was identified in a study of radiotherapy plus CTLA-4 blockade in lung cancer. Study details: Objective responses were observed in 15% to 20% of patients, and disease control was achieved by approximately 30%.

Profiling relied on immunoSEQ multiplex PCR, and the TCRdb table lists in-frame clones only, not all of them. Of tens of thousands of clones in the sample, 85% to 90% were seen once. The study treated chemo-refractory metastatic non-small-cell lung cancer patients with focal radiation plus ipilimumab CTLA-4 blockade. Study results and limitations: Expansion in blood of tumor-derived TCR clones was seen after radiotherapy plus ipilimumab. Early blood T cell clone changes and increased post-radiation serum interferon-beta were reportedly the strongest response predictors.

V was pared by 1 base and J by 3 bases, with 16 bases between. This CDR3 comprises 16 residues. Germline V gives CDR1 LGHNA, CDR2 YSLEER. In regard to this clone: Its antigen remains unknown.

The chain is built from TRBV4-3 and TRBJ2-7; possibly TRBD1 for D (6 bases). The receptor was derived from a human donor with non-small cell lung cancer that progressed on radiotherapy plus ipilimumab. The sequencing used peripheral blood, collected from a patient treated with radiotherapy plus ipilimumab. The CDR3 nucleotides are TGCGCCAGCAGCCAAGTCGCCGGGACATCCTTCTACGAGCAGTACTTC. This encodes CASSQVAGTSFYEQYF.